One sample yielded the 7 T cell receptor beta chains listed below, sequenced in a study of blood T cells in healthy people across ages. For the second PCR, which ran for about 6 to 11 cycles, a sample-barcoded 5' primer and a J-beta primer mix were used. One entry per CDR3 protein results from TCRdb running MiXCR on the 5' RACE reads. The sample holds 550,000 to 650,000 distinct CDR3 sequences, approximately 30% seen once. Sequencing was performed on blood. All receptors derive from a woman over 75 in good health.

The table lists this clonotype with many counts. The J gene is TRBJ1-1, the V gene TRBV4-2; no firm D call. The CDR3 extends over 16 amino acids. V was clipped by 4 bases and J by 5 bases, with 20 bases between them. Germline-derived CDR1 and CDR2 are LGHNA and YNFKEQ. CDR3 sequence (DNA): TGTGCCAGCAGCCGGTCAGATGCCTTAGCGGATACTGAAGCTTTCTTT. Its translation: CASSRSDALADTEAFF.

The chain joins TRBV7-6 to TRBJ1-5; 8 nucleotides line up with TRBD1. Germline V gene lookup returns CDR1 SGHVS and CDR2 FNYEAQ. Trimming took 1 base from V and 4 from J; bases not matched to a gene: 3. The CDR3 has 15 residues. In DNA form, the CDR3 reads TGTGCCAGCAGCTTAGATGACAGGGGAAATCAGCCCCAGCATTTT. Translated: CASSLDDRGNQPQHF.

Notes on this clonotype: One junction end disagrees with the germline gene, perhaps due to a read error. The gene calls are TRBV27 and TRBJ1-4; D is perhaps TRBD1 (6 bases). There are 14 residues in the CDR3. CDR1 and CDR2 (germline): MNHEY, SMNVEV (reference sequence). CDR3 protein: CASRLGTTNEKLIF. DNA of the CDR3: TGTGCCAGCAGATTAGGGACAACTAATGAAAAACTGATTTTT.

This clonotype was detected many times. The V call is TRBV12-3 or TRBV12-4, the J call TRBJ2-1; D is uncertain. The CDR3 contains 12 residues. Trimming took 3 bases from V and 6 from J, leaving 6 bases between them. In DNA form, the CDR3 reads TGTGCCAGCAGTTTTTCGAGCAATGAGCAGTTCTTC. As protein: CASSFSSNEQFF.

This clonotype came up a few times. V gene TRBV4-2 combines with J gene TRBJ2-5; no definite D call. Germline loops: CDR1 LGHNA, CDR2 YNFKEQ. CDR3 length: 14 residues. V shed 1 base and J shed 11 bases, with 17 bases lying between them. Here the CDR3 DNA reads TGTGCCAGCAGCCAAGGGAAGACTGGAAATGAGCAGTACTTC. This sequence encodes CASSQGKTGNEQYF.

This clonotype was seen a handful of times. J is TRBJ1-1 and V is TRBV20-1, with TRBD1 as a possible D gene (6 bases). The germline V gene encodes CDR1 DFQATT and CDR2 SNEGSKA (reference sequence). The CDR3 totals 13 residues. V was trimmed by 7 bases and J by 3 bases, leaving 15 bases between them. The CDR3 reads CSVKQGGDTEAFF. CDR3 DNA sequence: TGCAGTGTAAAACAGGGAGGCGACACTGAAGCTTTCTTT.

CDR3 nucleotides: TGTGCCAGCAGTTTAAGAGCAGATGAGCAGTTCTTC. Translation: CASSLRADEQFF. The rearrangement uses TRBV12-3 or TRBV12-4 and TRBJ2-1; no reliable D call. V was shortened by 2 bases and J by 8 bases, with 7 bases between the two germline ends. The CDR3 is 12 amino acids.